Following are 21 T cell receptor beta chains from one sample sequenced in a study of OX40 agonist ivuxolimab in advanced cancers. Assay: immunoSEQ multiplex PCR; the TCRdb copy retains only in-frame clones and omits some. This table holds under 50,000 clones, approximately 80% found once. Sequencing was performed on CD4+ or CD8+ T cells sorted from blood, taken in a trial of the OX40 agonist ivuxolimab. Every receptor here comes from an adult with an advanced solid tumor such as melanoma, head and neck, liver or kidney cancer.

This clone is medium-sized by share. The chain combines TRBV6-1 with TRBJ2-7; no clear D. Germline V lookup: CDR1 MNHNS, CDR2 SASEGT. The germline V and J ends were trimmed by 9 bases and 0 bases, with 12 bases remaining between them. This CDR3 spans 13 amino acids. The CDR3 DNA is TGTGCCAGTTCCACTATCAGCTCCTACGAGCAGTACTTC. Translating gives CASSTISSYEQYF.

The CDR3 here is CASSSGLAGGRLQETQYF. CDR3 coding DNA: TGTGCCAGCAGTTCTGGACTAGCGGGGGGCAGGCTGCAAGAGACCCAGTACTTC. The V call is TRBV7-6, the J call TRBJ2-5; 14 bases align to TRBD2. With V trimmed by 6 bases and J by 2 bases, 11 bases remained unmatched. The germline CDR1 and CDR2 sequences are SGHVS and FNYEAQ. This CDR3 has 18 amino acids. The full variable domain, in which reference TRBV7-6 and TRBJ2-5 provide the parts outside the CDR3, is GAGVSQSPRYKVTKRGQDVALRCDPISGHVSLYWYRQALGQGPEFLTYFNYEAQQDKSGLPNDRFSAERPEGSISTLTIQRTEQRDSAMYRCASSSGLAGGRLQETQYFGPGTRLLVL.

CDR3 amino acids: CAISARGGGQGANYEQYF. Written as DNA, the CDR3 is TGTGCCATCAGTGCACGGGGTGGGGGACAGGGGGCAAACTACGAGCAGTACTTC. The V gene is TRBV10-3, the J gene TRBJ2-7; 12 bases align to TRBD1. The CDR3 totals 18 residues. Losses at the gene ends were 4 bases for V and 3 bases for J; bases not matched to a gene: 13. Germline assignment: CDR1 ENHRY and CDR2 SYGVKD.

The chain joins TRBV7-2 to TRBJ2-7, with a weak D call TRBD2 (6 bases). Looked up from germline, CDR1 is SGHTA and CDR2 is FQGNSA. V was trimmed by 7 bases and J by 0 bases, leaving 16 bases between them. This CDR3 has 15 residues. The chain's CDR3 is CASTLAGRSSYEQYF. The CDR3 nucleotides read TGTGCCAGCACCCTTGCGGGAAGGAGCTCCTACGAGCAGTACTTC.

The chain joins TRBV9 to TRBJ2-1; tentative D call: TRBD1 (6 bases). Germline V CDR1 and CDR2: SGDLS, YYNGEE. The V and J ends lost 3 bases and 9 bases respectively, with 19 bases between them. This CDR3 has 15 residues. In DNA, the CDR3 is TGTGCCAGCAGCGCCCCGCACAGGGATCGAGGTGAGCAGTTCTTC. Amino acid sequence: CASSAPHRDRGEQFF.

The CDR3 region is CASSLVDQEKGYTF. The CDR3 nucleotides read TGTGCCAGCAGCTTGGTAGACCAGGAGAAGGGCTACACCTTC. The V call is TRBV5-5, the J call TRBJ1-2; D unresolved. Germline values: CDR1 SGHKS, CDR2 YYEKEE (reference sequence). The CDR3 is 14 residues long. V lost 0 bases, J lost 8 bases, and 14 bases lay in between.

The chain employs TRBV29-1 and TRBJ2-7; 9 bases line up with TRBD1. With 7 bases clipped from V and 5 bases from J, the junction kept 9 bases outside the gene matches. Germline CDR1 and CDR2: SQVTM and ANQGSEA. CDR3 length: 13 amino acids. CDR3 loop: CSAFMDRGHEQYF. The DNA of the CDR3 is TGCAGCGCCTTTATGGACAGGGGACACGAGCAGTACTTC.

This rearrangement joins TRBV6-5 to TRBJ2-3, with D possibly TRBD1 on 6 matching bases. Trimming left V 7 bases short and J 2 bases short, with 10 bases between. CDR1 is MNHEY, CDR2 SVGAGI, per germline. CDR3 length: 13 amino acids. In DNA form, the CDR3 reads TGTGCCAGCATGGACAGCTTCACAGATACGCAGTATTTT. Amino acids: CASMDSFTDTQYF.

The chain recombines TRBV28 with TRBJ1-4, with 7 bases fitting TRBD1. CDR1 is MDHEN and CDR2 is SYDVKM in the germline V gene. V was pared by 7 bases and J by 2 bases, with 19 bases of the junction left unmatched. The CDR3 has 19 residues. CDR3 DNA: TGTGCCAGCACCTTTTCCTACGCTCACAGGGGCACCACTAATGAAAAACTGTTTTTT. This gives the protein CASTFSYAHRGTTNEKLFF.

This clone came up a few times. This chain uses TRBV29-1 with TRBJ2-1; D is uncertain. This CDR3 is built from 17 residues. V lost 6 bases, J lost 0 bases, and 21 bases lay in between. Germline CDR1 and CDR2: SQVTM and ANQGSEA. The CDR3 loop reads CSVARKPTISSYNEQFF. The CDR3 nucleotides read TGCAGCGTCGCGAGGAAACCTACGATAAGCTCCTACAATGAGCAGTTCTTC.

The gene calls are TRBV11-2 and TRBJ2-7; D may be TRBD1 or TRBD2 (5 bases each). CDR3 size: 13 residues. The ends were cut back, 5 bases at V and 6 bases at J, with 14 bases in the middle. The germline V gene has CDR1 SGHAT and CDR2 FQNNGV. The CDR3 here is CASSLGTRSEQYF. CDR3 nucleotides: TGTGCCAGCAGCCTTGGGACCAGGAGCGAGCAGTACTTC. Complete variable domain (other parts from reference TRBV11-2 and TRBJ2-7): EAGVAQSPRYKIIEKRQSVAFWCNPISGHATLYWYQQILGQGPKLLIQFQNNGVVDDSQLPKDRFSAERLKGVDSTLKIQPAKLEDSAVYLCASSLGTRSEQYFGPGTRLTVT.

This chain connects TRBV4-1 to TRBJ2-5, with TRBD2 identical over 9 bases. Losses at the gene ends were 0 bases for V and 2 bases for J; bases not matched to a gene: 7. The CDR3 runs 17 residues. CDR1 is MGHRA and CDR2 is YSYEKL in the germline V gene. DNA of the CDR3: TGCGCCAGCAGCCAAGATTCAAGTCTAGCGGGGCAAGAGACCCAGTACTTC. Translating gives CASSQDSSLAGQETQYF.

The CDR3 reads CASSYRSYNEQFF. The CDR3 DNA reads TGTGCCAGCAGTTACCGCTCCTACAATGAGCAGTTCTTC. The chain uses TRBV27 and TRBJ2-1, with no clear D. CDR1 and CDR2 from the germline V gene are MNHEY and SMNVEV (reference sequence). Deletions cut 4 bases from V and 0 bases from J, with 4 bases between. This CDR3 is built from 13 residues.

V usage is TRBV30 and J usage is TRBJ2-7, with D possibly being TRBD2 (6 bases). The germline CDR1 and CDR2 sequences are GTSNPN and SVGIG (reference sequence). V lost 7 bases and J lost 6, with 19 bases in between. The CDR3 has 13 amino acids. CDR3 in amino acids: CASYVGGRSEQYF. The CDR3 DNA is TGTGCCTCCTACGTGGGGGGACGGTCCGAGCAGTACTTC.

Worth noting for this clone: Other DNA sequences in the same sample also yield this CDR3. The chain recombines TRBV6-1 with TRBJ2-7, with TRBD2 matching 10 bases. The junction had 10 bases not matched to a gene; V was cut back by 1 base and J by 4 bases. The CDR3 extends over 17 amino acids. Per germline, CDR1 MNHNS and CDR2 SASEGT. CDR3 region: CASSEEIAGGAGYEQYF. The CDR3 DNA is TGTGCCAGCAGTGAAGAAATAGCGGGGGGTGCGGGATACGAGCAGTACTTC.

The genes are TRBV27 and TRBJ2-7; the D gene could be TRBD1 or TRBD2 (5 bases each). Germline V gene sequence: CDR1 MNHEY, CDR2 SMNVEV (reference sequence). V shed 2 bases and J shed 6 bases, with 11 bases lying between them. This CDR3 region has 13 residues. CDR3 in DNA: TGTGCCAGCAGTTTAAGCGAGGGGACCGAGCAGTACTTC. Protein: CASSLSEGTEQYF.

V gene TRBV5-6 combines with J gene TRBJ2-1; 7 nucleotides align to TRBD2. Per germline, CDR1 SGHDT and CDR2 YYEEEE. V lost 3 bases, J lost 14 bases, and 8 bases stayed unmatched. This CDR3 comprises 12 residues. In nucleotides, the CDR3 is TGTGCCAGCAGCTCGCGGGAGCCAAGGGAGTTCTTC. Residues: CASSSREPREFF.

This chain joins TRBV27 and TRBJ2-1; 16 positions match TRBD2. The CDR3 spans 16 residues. V dropped 7 bases and J dropped 9; count of bases not matched to a gene: 9. Germline loops: CDR1 MNHEY, CDR2 SMNVEV (reference sequence). CDR3 DNA sequence: TGTGCCAGCACCCCTTGGGGGACTAGCGGGAGGGGTGAGCAGTTCTTC. Protein: CASTPWGTSGRGEQFF.

The chain is built from TRBV5-5 and TRBJ2-1; D unresolved. In germline, CDR1 is SGHKS, CDR2 YYEKEE (reference sequence). This CDR3 spans 11 amino acids. V was pared by 2 bases and J by 8 bases, with 5 bases between. The CDR3 coding sequence is TGTGCCAGCAGCTTTAGTGATGAGCAGTTCTTC. This sequence encodes CASSFSDEQFF.

This chain uses TRBV5-4 with TRBJ2-7; unclear D gene. The length of the CDR3 is 11 residues. The V gene's germline CDR1 is SGHNT and CDR2 YYREEE (reference sequence). The CDR3 region is CALGDAVEQYF. Here the CDR3 DNA reads TGTGCTCTTGGGGATGCGGTAGAGCAGTACTTC.

In this sample, this clone turned up once. The chain recombines TRBV2 with TRBJ1-4, with 10 bases lining up with TRBD1. The germline V gene has CDR1 SNHLY and CDR2 FYNNEI. Germline trimming cut 4 bases from V and 4 bases from J; bases unmatched to any gene: 3. The CDR3 is 15 amino acids. CDR3 bases: TGTGCCAGCAGTGGGGGACAGGGGCGTAATGAAAAACTGTTTTTT. It codes for CASSGGQGRNEKLFF.